Shown below are 13 T cell receptor beta chains from a single sample sequenced in a study of PD-1 blockade in classical Hodgkin lymphoma. Following autologous stem cell transplantation, relapse occurred in every patient, and exposure to brentuximab vedotin varied. The assay was immunoSEQ multiplex PCR, and TCRdb's table has in-frame clones only and misses some. The top ten clones hold about 37% of a sample with thousands of clones, about four fifths of them seen once. The source was peripheral blood mononuclear cells (PBMCs), collected before the second cycle of nivolumab. The receptors were gathered from a human donor with classical Hodgkin lymphoma.

The chain links TRBV15 to TRBJ1-1; tentatively, D is TRBD1 (5 bases). The CDR3 covers 15 residues. From germline, CDR1 is LNHNV and CDR2 YYDKDF (reference sequence). Trimming took 0 bases from V and 5 from J, leaving 13 bases between them. The CDR3 DNA sequence: TGTGCCACCAGCAGAGATCTCGGGGGAATGACTGAAGCTTTCTTT. This codes for CATSRDLGGMTEAFF.

V gene TRBV15 combines with J gene TRBJ1-1; D is unresolved. The CDR3 is 13 amino acids. The V end lost 0 bases, the J end lost 0 bases, and 2 bases lay between the germline ends. Germline assignment: CDR1 LNHNV and CDR2 YYDKDF (reference sequence). The DNA of the CDR3 is TGTGCCACCAGCAGAGATTTGAACACTGAAGCTTTCTTT. The encoded protein is CATSRDLNTEAFF.

The chain recombines TRBV5-8 with TRBJ1-1; D unresolved. CDR3 length equals 16 residues. Germline CDR1 is SGHTS and CDR2 is YDEGEE. Trimming left V 2 bases short and J 0 bases short, with 14 bases between. CDR3 region: CASSFVAGSMNTEAFF. For the CDR3, the DNA is TGTGCCAGCAGCTTTGTGGCCGGGTCCATGAACACTGAAGCTTTCTTT.

This rearrangement joins TRBV28 to TRBJ1-2; a weak D match, TRBD1 (5 bases). Germline CDR1 and CDR2: MDHEN and SYDVKM. The CDR3 has 14 residues. V dropped 1 base and J dropped 2 bases, with 8 bases sitting between them. CDR3 sequence: CASSLSQGNYGYTF. CDR3 coding DNA: TGTGCCAGCAGTTTATCTCAGGGAAACTATGGCTACACCTTC.

This chain connects TRBV7-8 to TRBJ2-1, with 13 bases matching TRBD2. Germline lookup yields CDR1 SGHVS and CDR2 FQNEAQ. CDR3 length: 16 residues. V shed 5 bases and J 8 bases; nucleotides not matched to a gene: 9. In DNA form, the CDR3 reads TGTGCCAGCAGCCCGGGGACTAGCGGGACATTCGATGAGCAGTTCTTC. Amino acid sequence: CASSPGTSGTFDEQFF.

The chain is built from TRBV19 and TRBJ2-5, with D possibly TRBD1 on 5 matching bases. In germline, CDR1 is LNHDA, CDR2 SQIVND (reference sequence). V lost 1 base to trimming and J lost 2 bases, with 8 bases between them. CDR3 length equals 14 residues. The CDR3 DNA follows: TGTGCCAGTAGTATAGGACAGACACAAGAGACCCAGTACTTC. It encodes CASSIGQTQETQYF.

The rearrangement uses TRBV6-5 and TRBJ1-1; D gene uncertain. V dropped 10 bases and J dropped 4 bases, with 16 bases sitting between them. Germline V gives CDR1 MNHEY, CDR2 SVGAGI. This CDR3 has 13 residues. CDR3 DNA: TGTGCCATCCACAGTGGCGAGAGCACTGAAGCTTTCTTT. This sequence encodes CAIHSGESTEAFF.

This clone was recorded once. The rearrangement uses TRBV4-1 and TRBJ2-5; TRBD2 agrees at 10 bases. The CDR3 consists of 16 residues. With 1 base clipped from V and 5 bases from J, the junction kept 7 bases outside the gene matches. Germline V CDR1 and CDR2: MGHRA, YSYEKL. CDR3 sequence reads: CASSQGLAGVLETQYF. The CDR3 DNA reads as TGCGCCAGCAGCCAAGGGCTAGCGGGAGTTTTGGAGACCCAGTACTTC.

The J gene is TRBJ2-1, the V gene TRBV5-1, with D tentatively TRBD2 (7 bases). The V gene lost 0 bases and the J gene lost 6 bases, with 16 bases spanning the gap. Per germline, CDR1 SGHRS and CDR2 YFSETQ. The CDR3 is 16 amino acids. The DNA for the CDR3 is TGCGCCAGCAGCTTGGAGACCGGGGGGCGAGTCAATGAGCAGTTCTTC. Translation: CASSLETGGRVNEQFF.

A single count supports this clone. This chain joins TRBV30 and TRBJ1-3; D not resolved. The CDR3 sequence is 12 residues long. Germline CDR1 GTSNPN, CDR2 SVGIG (reference sequence). Deletions cut 0 bases from V and 4 bases from J, with 4 bases between. CDR3 protein: CAWSVGGNTIYF. The CDR3 bases are TGTGCCTGGAGTGTAGGGGGAAACACCATATATTTT.

The V gene is TRBV28, the J gene TRBJ1-1; D remains ambiguous. Germline V lookup: CDR1 MDHEN, CDR2 SYDVKM. CDR3 length: 15 amino acids. V was clipped by 3 bases and J by 0 bases, with 11 bases between them. CDR3 region: CASSFVKVMNTEAFF. Here the CDR3 DNA reads TGTGCCAGCAGTTTCGTAAAGGTAATGAACACTGAAGCTTTCTTT.

This clone was counted a few times. This rearrangement joins TRBV7-6 to TRBJ2-3, with 7 bases that match TRBD1. The V segment lost 5 bases and the J segment 6 bases; nucleotides outside the gene matches: 11. Germline V gene sequence: CDR1 SGHVS, CDR2 FNYEAQ. This CDR3 is built from 15 residues. The CDR3, as DNA: TGTGCCAGCAGCACGAGGGACAGCTCTAGGGATACGCAGTATTTT. Amino acids: CASSTRDSSRDTQYF.

The rearrangement joins TRBV19 to TRBJ2-3; 7 nucleotides match TRBD2. V dropped 5 bases and J dropped 0; count of bases not matched to a gene: 8. This CDR3 comprises 16 residues. Germline CDR1 reads LNHDA; CDR2 reads SQIVND (reference sequence). The CDR3 bases are TGTGCCAGTAGTTGGGGGGGTCTCTCTAGCACAGATACGCAGTATTTT. Encoded protein: CASSWGGLSSTDTQYF. Full variable domain (missing parts from reference TRBV19 and TRBJ2-3): DGGITQSPKYLFRKEGQNVTLSCEQNLNHDAMYWYRQDPGQGLRLIYYSQIVNDFQKGDIAEGYSVSREKKESFPLTVTSAQKNPTAFYLCASSWGGLSSTDTQYFGPGTRLTVL.